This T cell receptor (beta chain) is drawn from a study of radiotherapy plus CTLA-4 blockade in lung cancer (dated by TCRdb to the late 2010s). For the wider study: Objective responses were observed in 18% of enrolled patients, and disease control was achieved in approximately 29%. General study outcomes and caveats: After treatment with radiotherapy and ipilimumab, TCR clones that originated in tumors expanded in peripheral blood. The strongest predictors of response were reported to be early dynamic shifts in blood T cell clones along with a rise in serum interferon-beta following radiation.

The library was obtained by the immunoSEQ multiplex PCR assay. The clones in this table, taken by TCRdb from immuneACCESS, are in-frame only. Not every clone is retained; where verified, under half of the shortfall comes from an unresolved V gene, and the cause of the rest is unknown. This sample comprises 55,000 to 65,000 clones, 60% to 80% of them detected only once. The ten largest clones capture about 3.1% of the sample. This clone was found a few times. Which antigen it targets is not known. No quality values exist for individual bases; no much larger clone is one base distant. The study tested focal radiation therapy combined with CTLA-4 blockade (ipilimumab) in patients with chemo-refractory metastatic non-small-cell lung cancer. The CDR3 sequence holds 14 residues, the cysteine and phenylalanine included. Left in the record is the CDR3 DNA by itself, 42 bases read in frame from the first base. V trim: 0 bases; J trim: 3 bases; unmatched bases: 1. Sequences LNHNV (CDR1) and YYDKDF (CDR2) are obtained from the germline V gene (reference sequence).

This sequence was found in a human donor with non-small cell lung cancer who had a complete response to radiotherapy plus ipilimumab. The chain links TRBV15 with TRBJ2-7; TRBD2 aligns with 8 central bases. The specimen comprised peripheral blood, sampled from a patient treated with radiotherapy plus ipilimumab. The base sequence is TGTGCCACCAGCAGAGATCGGGGGGGCTACGAGCAGTACTTC. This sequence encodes CATSRDRGGYEQYF.